The T cell receptor beta chain under discussion was sequenced for a study of T-cell memory formation after mild COVID-19. Study-level information: There were largely donor-specific TCR clusters. Study-level findings and limits: CM and EM subsets held most contracting CD4+ clones; EMRA held CD8+ ones. Contracting clones from day 15 to 85 had balanced CD4/CD8; later expanders favoured CD4+.

This clonotype was counted at least ten times. The antigen remains undetermined. 5'RACE primed at constant segments yielded TCR alpha and TCR beta cDNA libraries bearing sample barcodes and UMIs. TCRdb independently ran MiXCR on the 5' RACE reads; one entry per CDR3 protein. The table has 250,000 to 350,000 distinct CDR3 sequences, 15% seen once. Specimen: PBMCs or a T cell subset sorted from them (not recorded which). The source is a man between 18 and 35 years old who had mild COVID-19 (a few samples of this study predate the infection). Cell type and time point are not known.

The CDR3 loop is CASSPSWGAYSPLHF. CDR3 in DNA: TGTGCCAGCAGCCCATCATGGGGGGCGTATTCACCCCTCCACTTT. V and J are TRBV7-9 and TRBJ1-6, with D perhaps matching TRBD1 (6 bases). From germline, CDR1 is SEHNR and CDR2 FQNEAQ (reference sequence). The V end was cut by 5 bases, the J end by 8 bases, with 16 bases between. The CDR3 has 15 residues.